This T cell receptor (beta chain) was sequenced in a study of T cells in Graves' hyperthyroidism and ophthalmopathy. On this clonotype itself: Its antigen is undetermined.

It was RNA transcripts that yielded the amplified TCR beta CDR3 regions. In the first-round RT-PCR of the TCR CDR3, the HTBI primer set was used. In TCRdb, the multiplex PCR reads were re-called with MiXCR into one record per CDR3 protein. The table includes hundreds of thousands of distinct CDR3 sequences, over 40% detected once. Germline V CDR1 and CDR2: LNHDA, SQIVND (reference sequence). V lost 1 base and J 7 bases, leaving 10 bases between the germline ends. This CDR3 has 13 residues. Lactation, pregnancy, other autoimmune disease or uncontrolled infection excluded patients. Study-level results: A model using 13 V-J features told ophthalmopathy apart from stable hyperthyroidism.

The clonotype was recovered from an adult man with Graves' disease, either hyperthyroidism or ophthalmopathy (not recorded which). This chain uses TRBV19 with TRBJ1-1; D gene uncertain. The sequencing sample was made of peripheral blood or thyroid tissue (not recorded which). The CDR3 DNA is TGTGCCAGTAGTATAGGTCGGGGAGTTGAAGCTTTCTTT. Encoded protein: CASSIGRGVEAFF.